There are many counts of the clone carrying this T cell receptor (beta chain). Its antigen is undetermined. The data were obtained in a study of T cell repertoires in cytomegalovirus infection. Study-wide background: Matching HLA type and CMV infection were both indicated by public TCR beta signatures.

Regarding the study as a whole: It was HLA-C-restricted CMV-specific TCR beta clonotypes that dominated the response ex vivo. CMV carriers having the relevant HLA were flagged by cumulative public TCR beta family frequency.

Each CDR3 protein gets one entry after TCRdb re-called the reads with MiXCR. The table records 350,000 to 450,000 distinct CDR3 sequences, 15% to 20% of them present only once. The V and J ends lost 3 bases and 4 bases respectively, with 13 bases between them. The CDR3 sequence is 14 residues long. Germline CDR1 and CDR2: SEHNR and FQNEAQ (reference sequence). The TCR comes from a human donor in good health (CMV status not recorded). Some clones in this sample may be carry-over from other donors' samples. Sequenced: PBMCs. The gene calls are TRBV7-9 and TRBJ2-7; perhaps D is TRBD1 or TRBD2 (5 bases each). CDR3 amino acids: CASSFIEGPYEQYF. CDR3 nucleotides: TGTGCCAGCAGCTTTATCGAGGGGCCATACGAGCAGTACTTC.